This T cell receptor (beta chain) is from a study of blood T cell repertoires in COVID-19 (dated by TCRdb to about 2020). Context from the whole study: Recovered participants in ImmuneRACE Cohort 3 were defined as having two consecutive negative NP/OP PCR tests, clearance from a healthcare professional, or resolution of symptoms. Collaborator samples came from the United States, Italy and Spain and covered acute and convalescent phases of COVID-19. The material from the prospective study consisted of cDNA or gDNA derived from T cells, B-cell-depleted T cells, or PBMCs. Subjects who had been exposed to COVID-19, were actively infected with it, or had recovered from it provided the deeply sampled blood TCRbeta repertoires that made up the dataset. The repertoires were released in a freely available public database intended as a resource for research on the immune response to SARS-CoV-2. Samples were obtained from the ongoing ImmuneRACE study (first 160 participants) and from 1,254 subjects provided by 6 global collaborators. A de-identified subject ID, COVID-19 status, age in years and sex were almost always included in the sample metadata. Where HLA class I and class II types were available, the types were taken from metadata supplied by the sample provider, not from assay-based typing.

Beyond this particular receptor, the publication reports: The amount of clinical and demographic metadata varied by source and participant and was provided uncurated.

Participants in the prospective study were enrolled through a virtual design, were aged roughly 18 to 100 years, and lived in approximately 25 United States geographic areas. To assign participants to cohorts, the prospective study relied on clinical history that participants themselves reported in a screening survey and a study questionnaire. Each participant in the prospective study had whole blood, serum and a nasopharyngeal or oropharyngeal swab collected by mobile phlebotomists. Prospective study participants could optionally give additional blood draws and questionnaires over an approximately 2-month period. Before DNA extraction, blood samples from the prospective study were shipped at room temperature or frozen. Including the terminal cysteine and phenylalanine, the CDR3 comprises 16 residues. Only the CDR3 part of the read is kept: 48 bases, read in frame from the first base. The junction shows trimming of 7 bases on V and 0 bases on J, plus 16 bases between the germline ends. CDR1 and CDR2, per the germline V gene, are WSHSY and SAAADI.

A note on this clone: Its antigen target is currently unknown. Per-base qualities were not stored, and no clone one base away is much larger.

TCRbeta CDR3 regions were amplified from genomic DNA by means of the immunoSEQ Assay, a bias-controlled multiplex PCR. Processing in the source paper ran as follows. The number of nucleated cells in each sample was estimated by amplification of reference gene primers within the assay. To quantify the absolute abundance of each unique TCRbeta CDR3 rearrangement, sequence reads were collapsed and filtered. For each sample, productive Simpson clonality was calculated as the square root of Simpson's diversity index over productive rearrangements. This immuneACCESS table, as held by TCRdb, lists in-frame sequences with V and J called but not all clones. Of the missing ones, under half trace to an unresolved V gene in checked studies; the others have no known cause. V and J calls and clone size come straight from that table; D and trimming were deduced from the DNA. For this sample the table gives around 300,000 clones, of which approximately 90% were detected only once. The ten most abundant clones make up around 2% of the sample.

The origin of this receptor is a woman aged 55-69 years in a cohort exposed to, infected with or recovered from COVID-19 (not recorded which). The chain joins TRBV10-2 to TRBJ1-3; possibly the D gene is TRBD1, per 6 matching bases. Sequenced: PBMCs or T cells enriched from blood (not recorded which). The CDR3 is CASKEGGRISGNTIYF. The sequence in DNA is TGCGCCAGCAAGGAGGGGGGGCGAATCTCTGGAAACACCATATATTTT.